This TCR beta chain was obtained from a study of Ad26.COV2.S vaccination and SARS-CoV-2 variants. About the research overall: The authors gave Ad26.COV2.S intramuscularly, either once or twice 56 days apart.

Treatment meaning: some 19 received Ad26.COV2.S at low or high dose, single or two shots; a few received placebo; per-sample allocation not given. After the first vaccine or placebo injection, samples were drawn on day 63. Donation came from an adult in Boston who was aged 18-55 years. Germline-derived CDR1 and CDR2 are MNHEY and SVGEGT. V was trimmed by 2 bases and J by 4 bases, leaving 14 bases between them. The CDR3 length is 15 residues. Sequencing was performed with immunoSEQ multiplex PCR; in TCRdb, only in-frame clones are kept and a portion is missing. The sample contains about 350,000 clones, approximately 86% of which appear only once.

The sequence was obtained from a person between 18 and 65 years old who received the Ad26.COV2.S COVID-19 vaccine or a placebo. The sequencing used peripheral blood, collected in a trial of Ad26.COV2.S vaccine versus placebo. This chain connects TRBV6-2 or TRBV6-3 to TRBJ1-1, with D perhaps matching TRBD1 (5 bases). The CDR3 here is CASSYGVAGLTEAFF. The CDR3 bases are TGTGCCAGCAGTTACGGTGTGGCAGGGCTCACTGAAGCTTTCTTT.